This is a list of T cell receptor beta chains from one sample in a study of blood T cell repertoires in COVID-19. TCRdb's copy holds only in-frame clones and misses some; the assay was immunoSEQ multiplex PCR. The sample lists roughly 220,000 clones; roughly 88% were seen once. The material sequenced was PBMCs or T cells enriched from blood (not recorded which). Receptors originate from a woman aged 40-49 years with acute COVID-19. CDR3s include the opening cysteine and the closing phenylalanine or tryptophan. D genes are given only for firm matches. The size of a clone is reported for some rows only, either as once, few or many, or as a class for expanded clones.

size: -; J: TRBJ2-1; V: TRBV9; D: -; DNA: TGTGCCAGCAGCACCCAGGGAGGGGGCAATGAGCAGTTCTTC; CDR3: CASSTQGGGNEQFF
size: -; J: TRBJ2-5; V: TRBV18; D: -; DNA: TGTGCCAGCTCACCAACGTCTGGCAAAGAGACCCAGTACTTC; CDR3: CASSPTSGKETQYF
size: -; J: TRBJ2-3; V: TRBV9; D: -; DNA: TGTGCCAGCAGCGTATTTGGTACGACTAGCACAGATACGCAGTATTTT; CDR3: CASSVFGTTSTDTQYF
size: -; J: TRBJ1-4; V: TRBV10-3; D: -; DNA: TGTGCCATCAGTGATCTGGGCGTAAAACTGTTTTTT; CDR3: CAISDLGVKLFF
size: -; J: TRBJ1-1; V: TRBV9; D: -; DNA: TGTGCCAGCAGCGTGGTTAGTGCGGGAACCCGATTGAACACTGAAGCTTTCTTT; CDR3: CASSVVSAGTRLNTEAFF
size: -; J: TRBJ1-2; V: TRBV5-6; D: TRBD1; DNA: TGTGCCAGCAGCTTGGGCAGGGGGCGAGGCTACACCTTC; CDR3: CASSLGRGRGYTF
size: -; J: TRBJ1-2; V: TRBV7-9; D: -; DNA: TGTGCCAGCAGACCGAGGTTCTATGGCTACACCTTC; CDR3: CASRPRFYGYTF
size: -; J: TRBJ1-2; V: TRBV6-5; D: -; DNA: TGTGCCAGCAGTTACCTCAGGTACTATGGCTACACCTTC; CDR3: CASSYLRYYGYTF
size: -; J: TRBJ1-3; V: TRBV3-1/TRBV3-2; D: -; DNA: TGTGCCAGCAGCCAAGGTCTGGCAGGGTTGGGAAACACCATATATTTT; CDR3: CASSQGLAGLGNTIYF
size: once; J: TRBJ1-6; V: TRBV19; D: -; DNA: TGTGCCAGTAGTGTGGGGGCGTCTAATTCACCCCTCCACTTT; CDR3: CASSVGASNSPLHF
size: -; J: TRBJ1-1; V: TRBV29-1; D: TRBD1; DNA: TGCAGCGTTACGCGGGACAGGAACACTGAAGCTTTCTTT; CDR3: CSVTRDRNTEAFF
size: -; J: TRBJ2-1; V: TRBV6-5; D: -; DNA: TGTGCCAGTCAGAGGGCGACTTCCAATGAGCAGTTCTTC; CDR3: CASQRATSNEQFF
size: few; J: TRBJ1-2; V: TRBV29-1; D: -; DNA: TGCAGCGTTGAACCCCCAGGGGTGTATGGCTACACCTTC; CDR3: CSVEPPGVYGYTF
size: -; J: TRBJ1-3; V: TRBV5-1; D: -; DNA: TGCGCCAGCAGCTTGGACAGGGCCCTCTCTGGAAACACCATATATTTT; CDR3: CASSLDRALSGNTIYF
size: -; J: TRBJ2-1; V: TRBV7-2; D: -; DNA: TGTGCCAGCAGCTTTTCTCGTACCGGTGGCAATGAGCAGTTCTTC; CDR3: CASSFSRTGGNEQFF
size: -; J: TRBJ2-3; V: TRBV12-5; D: TRBD2; DNA: TGTGCTAGTGGATCCGGACTAGGCGCGGGCACAGATACGCAGTATTTT; CDR3: CASGSGLGAGTDTQYF
size: -; J: TRBJ2-5; V: TRBV5-1; D: TRBD2; DNA: TGCGCCAGCAGCTCCGGACTAGCGGTGCGGCAAGAGACCCAGTACTTC; CDR3: CASSSGLAVRQETQYF
size: once; J: TRBJ2-1; V: TRBV7-6; D: TRBD1; DNA: TGTGCCAGCAGCTTAGGAGGGGGCTCATACAATGAGCAGTTCTTC; CDR3: CASSLGGGSYNEQFF
size: -; J: TRBJ1-2; V: TRBV18; D: -; DNA: TGTGCCAGCTCACCACAAACGGGGACAAGAGACTATGGCTACACCTTC; CDR3: CASSPQTGTRDYGYTF
size: -; J: TRBJ1-4; V: TRBV28; D: -; DNA: TGTGCCAGCCTCCCCGGAGGCAGGTGGGATGAAAAACTGTTTTTT; CDR3: CASLPGGRWDEKLFF
size: -; J: TRBJ2-7; V: TRBV7-6; D: -; DNA: TGTGCCAGCAGCCCCAGCCAGGGCCTCCCCTACGAGCAGTACTTC; CDR3: CASSPSQGLPYEQYF
size: -; J: TRBJ1-6; V: TRBV5-1; D: -; DNA: TGCGCCAGCCAGGGGAGCTCCTATAATTCACCCCTCCACTTT; CDR3: CASQGSSYNSPLHF
size: -; J: TRBJ1-3; V: TRBV2; D: -; DNA: TGTGCCAGCATCGGCCAGACTTATGGTAGCTCTGGAAACACCATATATTTT; CDR3: CASIGQTYGSSGNTIYF
size: -; J: TRBJ1-5; V: TRBV6-5; D: TRBD1; DNA: TGTGCCAGCAGAGGGACAGGGTGGCAGCCCCAGCATTTT; CDR3: CASRGTGWQPQHF
size: -; J: TRBJ2-5; V: TRBV7-8; D: -; DNA: TGTGCCAGCAGTCTAAAAGAGACCCAGTACTTC; CDR3: CASSLKETQYF
size: -; J: TRBJ2-7; V: TRBV27; D: -; DNA: TGTGCCAGCAGTCCTATTCCGACTCAGGGGTACTACGAGCAGTACTTC; CDR3: CASSPIPTQGYYEQYF
size: -; J: TRBJ2-5; V: TRBV2; D: -; DNA: TGTGCCAGCAGTGAAGGGTGGGGCACGGCTGAGACCCAGTACTTC; CDR3: CASSEGWGTAETQYF
size: -; J: TRBJ2-1; V: TRBV29-1; D: TRBD2; DNA: TGCAGCGTTGCCACTAGCGGGGGGCCTTACAATGAGCAGTTCTTC; CDR3: CSVATSGGPYNEQFF
size: -; J: TRBJ1-1; V: TRBV6-5; D: TRBD1; DNA: TGTGCCAGCAGTTACGGGACAGAAATAAACACTGAAGCTTTCTTT; CDR3: CASSYGTEINTEAFF
size: -; J: TRBJ2-7; V: TRBV7-8; D: -; DNA: TGTGCCAGCAGCCTCTACTACGAGCAGTACTTC; CDR3: CASSLYYEQYF
size: -; J: TRBJ1-1; V: TRBV7-9; D: -; DNA: TGTGCCAGCAGCCCCTTCACTGAAGCTTTCTTT; CDR3: CASSPFTEAFF